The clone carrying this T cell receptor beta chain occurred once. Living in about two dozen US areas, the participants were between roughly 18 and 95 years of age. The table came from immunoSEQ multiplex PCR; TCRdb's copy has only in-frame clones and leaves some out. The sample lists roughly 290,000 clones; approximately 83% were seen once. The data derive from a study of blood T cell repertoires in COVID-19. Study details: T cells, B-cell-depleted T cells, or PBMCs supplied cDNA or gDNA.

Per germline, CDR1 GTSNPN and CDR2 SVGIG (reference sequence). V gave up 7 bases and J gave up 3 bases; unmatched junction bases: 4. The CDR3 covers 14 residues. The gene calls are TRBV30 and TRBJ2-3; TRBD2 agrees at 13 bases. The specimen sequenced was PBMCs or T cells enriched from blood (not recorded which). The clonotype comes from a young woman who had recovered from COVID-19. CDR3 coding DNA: TGTGCCTTCGGGACTAGCGGGAATACAGATACGCAGTATTTT. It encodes CAFGTSGNTDTQYF.